Listed below are T cell receptor beta chains from one sample, sequenced in a study of cytomegalovirus exposure and HLA in healthy donors. Sequencing was performed with immunoSEQ multiplex PCR; in TCRdb, only in-frame clones are kept and a portion is missing. The sample contains some 90,000 clones, roughly four fifths of which appear only once. The sample comprised PBMCs. The origin of the receptors is a human donor in good health. Each CDR3 is given with its conserved first and last residue. D genes are given only for firm matches. Clone size is not always given. Where it is, it says once, few, many or a class for expanded clones.

TRBJ2-3	NA	TRBV18	NA	TGTGCCAGCTCACCAAACGGTGCTAGCACAGATACGCAGTATTTT	CASSPNGASTDTQYF
TRBJ2-2	NA	TRBV10-3	NA	TGTGCCATCTCTCCGAACACCGGGGAGCTGTTTTTT	CAISPNTGELFF
TRBJ2-7	NA	TRBV29-1	NA	TGCAGCGTTGGGCATACTAAGGCGGGCCGCGAGCAGTACTTC	CSVGHTKAGREQYF
TRBJ1-1	medium-sized	TRBV9	TRBD1	TGTGCCAGCAGCCCCCCCCAGGGGGCAGAGACTGAAGCTTTCTTT	CASSPPQGAETEAFF
TRBJ2-3	NA	TRBV6-5	TRBD2	TGTGCCAGCAGGACCCTAGCGGGGCCCCTAGATACGCAGTATTTT	CASRTLAGPLDTQYF
TRBJ1-1	NA	TRBV2	NA	TGTGCCAGCGAGGGCCGGTTTGTGACTGAAGCTTTCTTT	CASEGRFVTEAFF
TRBJ2-7	few	TRBV5-4	TRBD1	TGTGCCAGCAGCTTGGGCGGACAGGGGGCTCACGAGCAGTACTTC	CASSLGGQGAHEQYF
TRBJ1-1	NA	TRBV2	NA	TGTGCCAGCAAGGAGGGCAGGAACACTGAAGCTTTCTTT	CASKEGRNTEAFF
TRBJ2-7	NA	TRBV27	TRBD2	TGTGCCAGCTTCGGCCTAGCGGGGAACTACGAGCAGTACTTC	CASFGLAGNYEQYF
TRBJ2-5	once	TRBV2	TRBD1	TGTGCCAGCACGACAGGGTGGGAGACCCAGTACTTC	CASTTGWETQYF
TRBJ1-2	NA	TRBV7-2	TRBD1	TGTGCCAGCAGCCCAGGACAGGGTGGCTACACCTTC	CASSPGQGGYTF
TRBJ2-7	NA	TRBV11-2	NA	TGTGCCAGCAGTTCAAGGACTGGCGAGCAGTACTTC	CASSSRTGEQYF
TRBJ2-1	NA	TRBV9	TRBD2	TGTGCCAGCAGCGAGGGAGCGGGGGGCTACAATGAGCAGTTCTTC	CASSEGAGGYNEQFF
TRBJ2-1	NA	TRBV5-1	NA	TGCGCCAGCAGCTTGGCCGTCAGCGGTTCCTACAATGAGCAGTTCTTC	CASSLAVSGSYNEQFF
TRBJ2-7	NA	TRBV5-4	TRBD2	TGTGCCAGCAGCTCCGCCGGGACTAGCGCGACCTACGAGCAGTACTTC	CASSSAGTSATYEQYF
TRBJ2-7	NA	TRBV6-5	NA	TGTGCCAGCAGGACAGGGCCGGGGGAGCAGCACTTC	CASRTGPGEQHF
TRBJ2-7	few	TRBV27	NA	TGTGCCAGCAGTCAAAGGGGGGGCCCCTACGAGCAGTACTTC	CASSQRGGPYEQYF
TRBJ1-4	NA	TRBV4-3	NA	TGCGCCAGCAGCCAAGGTGGAGAGGAGAATGAAAAACTGTTTTTT	CASSQGGEENEKLFF
TRBJ1-3	few	TRBV7-9	NA	TGTGCCAGCAGCTTAGCGGGGGCCGGAAACACCATATATTTT	CASSLAGAGNTIYF
TRBJ2-5	NA	TRBV7-3	NA	TGTGCCAGCAGCTTAGCCGAGTGGGAGACCCAGTACTTC	CASSLAEWETQYF
TRBJ2-7	NA	TRBV7-6	NA	TGTGCCAGCGCGCGGAGGGCCTACGAGCAGTACTTC	CASARRAYEQYF
TRBJ2-2	NA	TRBV9	NA	TGTGCCAGCAGCGAGCTAGCCCCACAGACCGGGGAGCTGTTTTTT	CASSELAPQTGELFF
TRBJ2-5	NA	TRBV5-1	TRBD1	TGCGCCAGCAGCGATTTACCGACAGGGCGGGAGACCCAGTACTTC	CASSDLPTGRETQYF
TRBJ1-1	NA	TRBV18	NA	TGTGCCAGCTCACCACAGGGGGACAACACTGAAGCTTTCTTT	CASSPQGDNTEAFF
TRBJ2-7	NA	TRBV19	NA	TGTGCCAGTAGCCGAGAGGGGGTACGGGCCAGCTCCTACGAGCAGTACTTC	CASSREGVRASSYEQYF
TRBJ2-3	NA	TRBV5-1	TRBD1	TGCGCCAGCAGCTCTACCTCGGACAGGGGGCGAGATACGCAGTATTTT	CASSSTSDRGRDTQYF
TRBJ2-6	NA	TRBV6-4	TRBD2	TGTGCCAGCAGTGTATGGGGCGGGAGGCCCTCTGGGGCCAACGTCCTGACTTTC	CASSVWGGRPSGANVLTF
TRBJ2-1	few	TRBV4-3	TRBD2	TGCGCCAGCAGCCAAGTGGCTAGCGGTTACAATGAGCAGTTCTTC	CASSQVASGYNEQFF
TRBJ2-7	NA	TRBV7-2	NA	TGTGCCAGCAGCTACCGGGGCTACGAGCAGTACTTC	CASSYRGYEQYF
TRBJ2-7	NA	TRBV2	NA	TGTGCCAGCAAAAAGGAAGGGTCAGGGTACGAGCAGTACTTC	CASKKEGSGYEQYF
TRBJ2-1	NA	TRBV5-4	NA	TGTGCCAGCTGCCGAGACAATGGTGTTGATGAGCAGTTCTTC	CASCRDNGVDEQFF
TRBJ1-1	once	TRBV9	TRBD1	TGTGCCAGCAGCGTGGGACAGCAGAACACTGAAGCTTTCTTT	CASSVGQQNTEAFF
TRBJ1-5	NA	TRBV7-9	NA	TGTGCCAGCACTCCTTCCTCGGGGCAGCCCCAGCATTTT	CASTPSSGQPQHF
TRBJ2-7	NA	TRBV4-2	TRBD2	TGTGCCAGCAGCCAACCCTCCTCCAGCGGGGAGTACTTC	CASSQPSSSGEYF
TRBJ1-1	NA	TRBV6-1	TRBD1	TGTGCCAGCAGTGCCACCACAGGGGTGACCACTGAAGCTTTCTTT	CASSATTGVTTEAFF
TRBJ1-3	NA	TRBV27	NA	TGTGCCAGCCGCGGCCTAGCGGGGGAAAACACCATATATTTT	CASRGLAGENTIYF
TRBJ1-4	once	TRBV27	TRBD1	TGTGCCAGCAGTTTCCAGGGGGCAGGTGAAAAACTGTTTTTT	CASSFQGAGEKLFF
TRBJ2-3	NA	TRBV11-2	TRBD1	TGTGCCAGCAGCTTAGTTTCGTTTAGCAGGGGGCAAGATACGCAGTATTTT	CASSLVSFSRGQDTQYF
TRBJ2-5	NA	TRBV2	TRBD2	TGTGCCAGCAGTTACCGGACTAGCGGGATTGGGCAAGAGACCCAGTACTTC	CASSYRTSGIGQETQYF
TRBJ1-1	NA	TRBV4-1	NA	TGCGCCAGCAGCCCCGTTTTCATGCGGGTCACTGAAGCTTTCTTT	CASSPVFMRVTEAFF
TRBJ2-2	NA	TRBV11-3	TRBD1	TGTGCCAGCAGCTTAGGACAGGGGGCAACCGGGGAGCTGTTTTTT	CASSLGQGATGELFF
TRBJ2-5	NA	TRBV6-1	TRBD2	TGTGCCAGTTCTAGCGGGGGGGCTGGTGAGACCCAGTACTTC	CASSSGGAGETQYF
TRBJ1-1	NA	TRBV2	TRBD1	TGTGCCAGCAGAATGACAGGGGGCTTATTAGCTTTCTTT	CASRMTGGLLAFF
TRBJ2-6	NA	TRBV27	NA	TGTGCCAGCAGTTTCGTCCCCAGCAGGCCCAACGTCCTGACTTTC	CASSFVPSRPNVLTF